Presented here are 26 T cell receptor beta chains from one specimen sequenced in a study of CD8+ T cells in alopecia areata. RNA was isolated and reverse transcribed to cDNA, the sequencing template. Using immunoSEQ multiplex PCR, the repertoire was profiled, and TCRdb retains in-frame clones only, with some absent. This sample yields 200,000 or so clones, of which about 62% are seen a single time; 4.5% to 6% belongs to the top ten. As for treatment: oral pan-JAK inhibitor, 5-10 mg twice daily. This specimen consisted of CD4+ T cells sorted from blood, obtained at week 24, from a patient treated with tofacitinib. These receptors were taken from a human donor with alopecia areata.

The J gene is TRBJ2-7, the V gene TRBV27; 8 bases agree with TRBD1. CDR1 is MNHEY and CDR2 is SMNVEV in the germline V gene (reference sequence). Losses at the gene ends were 5 bases for V and 1 base for J; bases not matched to a gene: 7. The CDR3 has 15 amino acids. DNA of the CDR3: TGTGCCAGCAGTCCTTCGACAGGGGATTCCTACGAGCAGTACTTC. Amino acids: CASSPSTGDSYEQYF.

The chain is built from TRBV5-6 and TRBJ2-5; 9 bases agree with TRBD1. After removal of 4 bases from V and 5 bases from J, the junction contained 6 bases not matched to a gene. CDR3 size: 14 residues. The germline gives CDR1 SGHDT, CDR2 YYEEEE. The CDR3 nucleotides read TGTGCCAGCAGCCCGGACAGGGGTGGGGAGACCCAGTACTTC. The encoded protein is CASSPDRGGETQYF.

This clone was observed a handful of times. A much larger clone is a single base away; this may be a read error. The J gene is TRBJ2-5, the V gene TRBV11-2; D call uncertain. V lost 3 bases, J lost 1 base, and 0 bases lay in between. CDR3 length: 11 amino acids. Germline assignment: CDR1 SGHAT and CDR2 FQNNGV. CDR3 region: CASSFQETQYF. The CDR3 DNA sequence: TGTGCCAGCAGCTTCCAAGAGACCCAGTACTTC.

The chain couples TRBV30 to TRBJ1-4, with D perhaps matching TRBD1 (5 bases). The ends were cut back, 0 bases at V and 4 bases at J, with 12 bases in the middle. Looked up from germline, CDR1 is GTSNPN and CDR2 is SVGIG (reference sequence). The CDR3 extends over 15 amino acids. CDR3 in amino acids: CAWSVRGRDNEKLFF. Here the CDR3 DNA reads TGTGCCTGGAGTGTACGTGGCAGGGATAATGAAAAACTGTTTTTT.

This clone was counted once. The V call is TRBV6-5, the J call TRBJ2-5; D may be TRBD1 or TRBD2 (5 bases each). The CDR3 extends over 14 amino acids. V gave up 4 bases and J gave up 4 bases, with 13 bases separating them. Looked up from germline, CDR1 is MNHEY and CDR2 is SVGAGI. In DNA form, the CDR3 reads TGTGCCAGCAGTTTAGAGGGGCGCGGAGAGACCCAGTACTTC. It specifies CASSLEGRGETQYF.

A word on this clone: The same CDR3 also results from other DNA sequences found in this sample. The genes are TRBV30 and TRBJ2-3; no firm D call. Germline V gene lookup returns CDR1 GTSNPN and CDR2 SVGIG (reference sequence). Trimming removed 2 bases from V and 0 bases from J, with 3 bases in between. The CDR3 is 12 residues long. The CDR3 reads CAWSFSTDTQYF. In DNA form, the CDR3 reads TGTGCCTGGAGTTTTAGCACAGATACGCAGTATTTT. The full variable domain, with the rest looked up from reference TRBV30 and TRBJ2-3, is SQTIHQWPATLVQPVGSPLSLECTVEGTSNPNLYWYRQAAGRGLQLLFYSVGIGQISSEVPQNLSASRPQDRQFILSSKKLLLSDSGFYLCAWSFSTDTQYFGPGTRLTVL.

This chain uses TRBV10-3 with TRBJ2-7; 9 bases agree with TRBD1. The V gene's germline CDR1 is ENHRY and CDR2 SYGVKD. The CDR3 extends over 11 amino acids. The junction had 3 bases not matched to a gene; V was cut back by 10 bases and J by 5 bases. The CDR3 protein is CATRTGDEQYF. As DNA, the CDR3 is TGTGCCACGCGGACAGGGGACGAGCAGTACTTC.

The chain joins TRBV7-9 to TRBJ1-5; D might be TRBD1 (6 bases). The CDR3 runs 15 residues. Germline V gene data show CDR1 as SEHNR and CDR2 as FQNEAQ (reference sequence). The V end lost 5 bases, the J end lost 2 bases, and 13 bases lay between the germline ends. The CDR3 nucleotides read TGTGCCAGCAGCCCCCGGGGGGCAGGCAATCAGCCCCAGCATTTT. This sequence encodes CASSPRGAGNQPQHF.

J is TRBJ1-2 and V is TRBV11-2, with TRBD1 identical over 9 bases. The CDR3 totals 14 residues. V was clipped by 5 bases and J by 5 bases; unmatched bases: 6. From germline, CDR1 is SGHAT and CDR2 FQNNGV. This chain's CDR3 is CASSPDGQGYGYTF. In nucleotides, the CDR3 is TGTGCCAGCAGCCCGGACGGACAGGGGTATGGCTACACCTTC. Complete variable domain (other parts from reference TRBV11-2 and TRBJ1-2): EAGVAQSPRYKIIEKRQSVAFWCNPISGHATLYWYQQILGQGPKLLIQFQNNGVVDDSQLPKDRFSAERLKGVDSTLKIQPAKLEDSAVYLCASSPDGQGYGYTFGSGTRLTVV.

This clone was detected a few times. This sequence joins TRBV6-1 and TRBJ1-5, with 11 bases lining up with TRBD1. The germline V gene has CDR1 MNHNS and CDR2 SASEGT. Losses at the gene ends were 2 bases for V and 6 bases for J; bases not matched to a gene: 3. The CDR3 consists of 15 residues. CDR3 residues: CASSEIGTGGQPQHF. For the CDR3, the DNA is TGTGCCAGCAGTGAAATCGGGACAGGGGGTCAGCCCCAGCATTTT.

This clone was seen a few times. The genes are TRBV27 and TRBJ1-2; tentative D call: TRBD1 (6 bases). The CDR3 totals 13 residues. CDR1 and CDR2 (germline): MNHEY, SMNVEV (reference sequence). V gave up 3 bases and J gave up 6 bases, with 11 bases separating them. CDR3 residues: CASSFRRQDGYTF. CDR3 DNA sequence: TGTGCCAGCAGTTTCCGGAGACAGGATGGCTACACCTTC.

This clone was counted a single time. The CDR3 loop reads CASSLRLENTEAFF. The DNA for the CDR3 is TGTGCCAGCAGTTTAAGGTTGGAGAACACTGAAGCTTTCTTT. The chain joins TRBV27 to TRBJ1-1, with unresolved D. The CDR3 has 14 amino acids. The V gene's germline CDR1 is MNHEY and CDR2 SMNVEV (reference sequence). V lost 2 bases to trimming and J lost 1 base, with 8 bases between them.

This clone appeared once. The V and J genes are TRBV4-2 and TRBJ1-6, with 8 positions matching TRBD1. J was trimmed by 10 bases and V by 0 bases; bases with no gene match: 8. This CDR3 comprises 16 residues. Looked up from germline, CDR1 is LGHNA and CDR2 is YNFKEQ. The CDR3 nucleotides read TGTGCCAGCAGCCAAGAATCCGGGACAGGCGTGTCACCCCTCCACTTT. Translated: CASSQESGTGVSPLHF.

The chain employs TRBV7-2 and TRBJ2-2; D is possibly TRBD2 (5 bases). The V gene's germline CDR1 is SGHTA and CDR2 FQGNSA. The CDR3 is 15 amino acids. V was pared by 3 bases and J by 1 base, with 9 bases between. As DNA, the CDR3 is TGTGCCAGCAGCTTGTATAGCGAGAACACCGGGGAGCTGTTTTTT. Its protein product is CASSLYSENTGELFF. Full variable domain (outside the CDR3, taken from reference TRBV7-2 and TRBJ2-2): GAGVSQSPSNKVTEKGKDVELRCDPISGHTALYWYRQSLGQGLEFLIYFQGNSAPDKSGLPSDRFSAERTGGSVSTLTIQRTQQEDSAVYLCASSLYSENTGELFFGEGSRLTVL.

The V call is TRBV15, the J call TRBJ2-7; 7 bases are a match to TRBD1. Germline V gene lookup returns CDR1 LNHNV and CDR2 YYDKDF (reference sequence). The CDR3 consists of 15 residues. The junction had 7 bases not matched to a gene; V was cut back by 0 bases and J by 5 bases. CDR3 amino acids: CATSRDLHRGNEQYF. CDR3 DNA: TGTGCCACCAGCAGAGATCTCCACAGGGGCAACGAGCAGTACTTC.

The CDR3 reads CASSETSGSETQYF. The CDR3 DNA follows: TGTGCCAGCAGCGAGACTAGTGGGTCGGAGACCCAGTACTTC. The chain has TRBV27 and TRBJ2-5; maybe TRBD2 (6 bases). This CDR3 comprises 14 residues. In germline, CDR1 is MNHEY, CDR2 SMNVEV (reference sequence). V shed 6 bases and J shed 5 bases, with 16 bases lying between them.

The gene calls are TRBV29-1 and TRBJ1-2; weak D call: TRBD1 (5 bases). This CDR3 has 15 amino acids. Germline CDR1 is SQVTM and CDR2 is ANQGSEA. Trimming took 0 bases from V and 3 from J, leaving 14 bases between them. In DNA form, the CDR3 reads TGCAGCGTTGAAGATGGGGGTCTGCAGGACTATGGCTACACCTTC. It yields the protein CSVEDGGLQDYGYTF.

The chain couples TRBV5-4 to TRBJ2-3, with no clear D. CDR3 length: 15 amino acids. Germline CDR1 and CDR2: SGHNT and YYREEE (reference sequence). V lost 1 base, J lost 1 base, and 10 bases lay in between. The CDR3 nucleotides read TGTGCCAGCAGCTTGAACAGTTGGGGCACAGATACGCAGTATTTT. Amino acids: CASSLNSWGTDTQYF.

The chain couples TRBV2 to TRBJ1-2; D possibly corresponds to TRBD1 (6 bases). Germline CDR1 and CDR2: SNHLY and FYNNEI. V was clipped by 6 bases and J by 4 bases, with 15 bases between them. This CDR3 has 14 residues. CDR3 region: CASSEQGGTYGYTF. In DNA, the CDR3 is TGTGCCAGCAGCGAACAGGGTGGAACCTATGGCTACACCTTC.

V is TRBV6-1 and J is TRBJ1-2; 10 bases fit TRBD1. The germline CDR1 and CDR2 sequences are MNHNS and SASEGT. This CDR3 is built from 14 residues. The trim removed 6 bases at V and 9 bases at J, leaving 10 bases unmatched. CDR3 sequence reads: CASRGSGTGERYTF. The CDR3 DNA is TGTGCCAGCAGGGGATCCGGGACAGGGGAGCGCTACACCTTC.

In this sample, this clone turned up a few times. V and J are TRBV7-2 and TRBJ2-7, with a possible D match to TRBD1 (5 bases). The CDR3 has 13 residues. Trimming shortened V by 5 bases and J by 2 bases, and 10 bases separated the two germline ends. Germline loops: CDR1 SGHTA, CDR2 FQGNSA. CDR3 in amino acids: CASSPPGPYEQYF. The CDR3 DNA follows: TGTGCCAGCAGCCCGCCAGGGCCCTACGAGCAGTACTTC.

The sample holds a few counts of this clone. This chain links TRBV29-1 with TRBJ1-1, with 12 positions matching TRBD1. V gave up 7 bases and J gave up 2 bases; unmatched junction bases: 2. This CDR3 has 13 residues. Germline V gives CDR1 SQVTM, CDR2 ANQGSEA. The CDR3 region is CSGDRGRNTEAFF. Written as DNA, the CDR3 is TGCAGCGGGGACAGGGGGCGAAACACTGAAGCTTTCTTT. Based on the CDR3 plus reference TRBV29-1 and TRBJ1-1, the full variable domain is SAVISQKPSRDICQRGTSLTIQCQVDSQVTMMFWYRQQPGQSLTLIATANQGSEATYESGFVIDKFPISRPNLTFSTLTVSNMSPEDSSIYLCSGDRGRNTEAFFGQGTRLTVV.

This chain joins TRBV5-4 and TRBJ2-5, with D tentatively TRBD2 (6 bases). The CDR3 spans 17 residues. V lost 4 bases to trimming and J lost 2 bases, with 21 bases between them. CDR1 is SGHNT, CDR2 YYREEE, per germline (reference sequence). The CDR3 reads CASSLPGRAGTQETQYF. In nucleotides, the CDR3 is TGTGCCAGCAGCCTGCCGGGTAGGGCAGGGACTCAAGAGACCCAGTACTTC.

The chain employs TRBV18 and TRBJ2-4; D not resolved. Germline lookup yields CDR1 KGHSH and CDR2 LQKENI. The CDR3 is 16 amino acids. The V and J ends lost 4 bases and 0 bases respectively, with 13 bases between them. The CDR3 DNA is TGTGCCAGCTCACTAAGCGAGATAATAGCCAAAAACATTCAGTACTTC. Its translation: CASSLSEIIAKNIQYF.

The chain links TRBV4-2 to TRBJ1-3; perhaps TRBD1 as D (5 bases). From germline, CDR1 is LGHNA and CDR2 YNFKEQ. V was shortened by 3 bases and J by 0 bases, with 15 bases between the two germline ends. The CDR3 sequence is 17 residues long. CDR3 DNA sequence: TGTGCCAGCAGCCAGCTAGCCTTGGGGGGCTCTGGAAACACCATATATTTT. Translation gives CASSQLALGGSGNTIYF.

The J gene is TRBJ2-5, the V gene TRBV28; possible D gene TRBD1, 6 bases. CDR1 is MDHEN, CDR2 SYDVKM, per germline. Deletions cut 5 bases from V and 2 bases from J, with 12 bases between. The CDR3 length is 14 residues. The DNA of the CDR3 is TGTGCCAGCAGTCGCCAACAGGGTCAAGAGACCCAGTACTTC. Its protein is CASSRQQGQETQYF.